The 17 T cell receptor beta chains below all came from one sample that was sequenced in a study of T cell responses to AZD1222 COVID-19 vaccine. The table came from immunoSEQ multiplex PCR; TCRdb's copy has only in-frame clones and leaves some out. The sample records 95,000 to 100,000 clones, just over 85% being singletons. The input for sequencing was peripheral blood, taken on day 0 of AZD1222 vaccination. Every receptor here comes from an adult in good health.

V is TRBV5-1 and J is TRBJ2-3; D is perhaps TRBD2 (5 bases). Germline values: CDR1 SGHRS, CDR2 YFSETQ. The CDR3 runs 16 residues. V was trimmed by 3 bases and J by 0 bases, leaving 14 bases between them. CDR3 bases: TGCGCCAGCAGCTCCGGGATTTCGGTTAGCACAGATACGCAGTATTTT. Its translation: CASSSGISVSTDTQYF.

The chain carries TRBV5-1 and TRBJ1-1, with D possibly being TRBD1 (5 bases). Trimming took off 0 bases at V and 3 bases at J, with 15 bases between the two ends. Per germline, CDR1 SGHRS and CDR2 YFSETQ. This CDR3 spans 16 amino acids. The chain's CDR3 is CASSLVGGSVDTEAFF. The CDR3 nucleotides are TGCGCCAGCAGCTTGGTGGGGGGAAGTGTGGACACTGAAGCTTTCTTT.

The CDR3 DNA follows: TGTGCCGCCGGACTAGCGGGAGGGGTAGATACGCAGTATTTT. Protein product: CAAGLAGGVDTQYF. The chain couples TRBV10-3 to TRBJ2-3; 15 bases map to TRBD2. The CDR3 is 14 amino acids. Per germline, CDR1 ENHRY and CDR2 SYGVKD. V lost 11 bases, J lost 5 bases, and 5 bases stayed unmatched.

This chain joins TRBV19 and TRBJ1-1; D unclear. CDR1 and CDR2 from the germline V gene are LNHDA and SQIVND (reference sequence). The V end was cut by 7 bases, the J end by 5 bases, with 17 bases between. The CDR3 has 14 amino acids. The CDR3 loop is CASTIGPAGTEAFF. CDR3 in DNA: TGTGCCAGTACCATAGGCCCTGCAGGAACTGAAGCTTTCTTT. Full variable domain (rest looked up from reference TRBV19 and TRBJ1-1): DGGITQSPKYLFRKEGQNVTLSCEQNLNHDAMYWYRQDPGQGLRLIYYSQIVNDFQKGDIAEGYSVSREKKESFPLTVTSAQKNPTAFYLCASTIGPAGTEAFFGQGTRLTVV.

The chain recombines TRBV18 with TRBJ1-1, with 10 bases matching TRBD1. J lost 2 bases, V lost 1 base, and 4 bases had no gene match. This CDR3 comprises 16 residues. The germline gives CDR1 KGHSH, CDR2 LQKENI. DNA for the CDR3: TGTGCCAGCTCACCACTTTTGACAGGGGGCAACACTGAAGCTTTCTTT. It yields the protein CASSPLLTGGNTEAFF.

The chain couples TRBV4-3 to TRBJ2-2; D is unclear. Germline V CDR1 and CDR2: LGHNA, YSLEER. The CDR3 is 13 residues long. V was clipped by 0 bases and J by 13 bases, with 12 bases between them. The CDR3 protein is CASSQDRAGRLFF. CDR3 nucleotides: TGCGCCAGCAGCCAAGATAGGGCAGGTCGGCTGTTTTTT.

The genes are TRBV6-5 and TRBJ2-7; 9 bases are a match to TRBD2. CDR3 length: 15 amino acids. Germline V CDR1 and CDR2: MNHEY, SVGAGI. The V segment lost 6 bases and the J segment 5 bases; nucleotides outside the gene matches: 11. The CDR3: CASRPGLAFRDEQYF. The DNA of the CDR3 is TGTGCCAGCAGGCCGGGACTAGCATTTCGTGACGAGCAGTACTTC.

V gene TRBV7-2 combines with J gene TRBJ1-1; D gene unclear. The V gene's germline CDR1 is SGHTA and CDR2 FQGNSA. Deletions cut 6 bases from V and 1 base from J, with 9 bases between. This CDR3 comprises 13 residues. CDR3 loop: CASRGLRNTEAFF. Here the CDR3 DNA reads TGTGCCAGCAGAGGTCTCAGGAACACTGAAGCTTTCTTT.

Only a few counts were recorded for this clone. This chain connects TRBV5-1 to TRBJ2-4; D might be TRBD1 or TRBD2, each matching 5 bases. Trimming left V 4 bases short and J 8 bases short, with 25 bases between. Germline lookup yields CDR1 SGHRS and CDR2 YFSETQ. The CDR3 has 17 residues. CDR3 loop: CASSPKWGIRGGDIQYF. The CDR3 region has the DNA TGCGCCAGCAGCCCAAAATGGGGGATTAGGGGTGGAGACATTCAGTACTTC.

This clone showed up just once. Its ends do not fully match the called genes, so a read error is possible. CDR3 nucleotide sequence: TGTGCCAGCAGCCGGAACTCCCACAATGAGCAGTTCTTC. This translates into CASSRNSHNEQFF. The V gene is TRBV6-5, the J gene TRBJ2-1, with D unresolved. In germline, CDR1 is MNHEY, CDR2 SVGAGI. This CDR3 region has 13 residues.

The rearrangement uses TRBV19 and TRBJ2-2, with TRBD2 as a possible D gene (6 bases). Looked up from germline, CDR1 is LNHDA and CDR2 is SQIVND (reference sequence). The CDR3 has 13 residues. The ends were cut back, 3 bases at V and 6 bases at J, with 8 bases in the middle. The CDR3, as DNA: TGTGCCAGTAGTATTTCGGGGGCCGGGGAGCTGTTTTTT. This translates into CASSISGAGELFF.

In nucleotides, the CDR3 is TGTGCCAGCAGTTTATTGGGTGGGGGAGATCAGCCCCAGCATTTT. Its translation is CASSLLGGGDQPQHF. The rearrangement joins TRBV27 to TRBJ1-5, with D tentatively TRBD1 (5 bases). The germline V and J ends were trimmed by 1 base and 5 bases, with 12 bases remaining between them. CDR1 is MNHEY and CDR2 is SMNVEV in the germline V gene (reference sequence). This CDR3 contains 15 residues.

The chain couples TRBV25-1 to TRBJ2-5; 9 bases map to TRBD2. Trimming cost V 3 bases and J 5 bases; bases outside gene matches: 4. CDR3 length equals 14 residues. Germline V CDR1 and CDR2: MGHDK, SYGVNS. This CDR3 is CASSDTSGLETQYF. The CDR3 bases are TGTGCCAGCAGTGATACTAGCGGGTTGGAGACCCAGTACTTC.

The chain is built from TRBV27 and TRBJ1-2; D is unclear. The CDR3 spans 13 residues. V was trimmed by 6 bases and J by 5 bases, leaving 13 bases between them. The germline gives CDR1 MNHEY, CDR2 SMNVEV (reference sequence). The CDR3 nucleotides read TGTGCCAGCAGGACTGGACGGAATTATGGCTACACCTTC. This sequence encodes CASRTGRNYGYTF.

The chain uses TRBV9 and TRBJ2-1; tentative D call: TRBD1 (6 bases). CDR1 is SGDLS, CDR2 YYNGEE, per germline. Deletions cut 3 bases from V and 0 bases from J, with 13 bases between. The CDR3 consists of 16 residues. In DNA form, the CDR3 reads TGTGCCAGCAGCGACCACAGGGAAAGCTCCTACAATGAGCAGTTCTTC. The encoded protein is CASSDHRESSYNEQFF.

This chain joins TRBV15 and TRBJ1-4; TRBD1 matches at 8 bases. This CDR3 spans 18 amino acids. Germline V CDR1 and CDR2: LNHNV, YYDKDF (reference sequence). V dropped 0 bases and J dropped 0; count of bases not matched to a gene: 6. The CDR3: CATSRDKGQGATNEKLFF. The CDR3 DNA reads TGTGCCACCAGCAGAGATAAAGGACAGGGAGCAACTAATGAAAAACTGTTTTTT.

J is TRBJ2-7 and V is TRBV27; 9 positions match TRBD1. This CDR3 comprises 15 residues. Germline V gives CDR1 MNHEY, CDR2 SMNVEV (reference sequence). V dropped 3 bases and J dropped 6; count of bases not matched to a gene: 9. The CDR3 nucleotides read TGTGCCAGCAGTTTCTCCCTCGGGACAGGGCTCGAGCAGTACTTC. This codes for CASSFSLGTGLEQYF.